This T cell receptor beta chain comes out of a study of T-cell reconstitution after alpha-beta-depleted transplantation in children. This clonotype was recorded at least ten times. The authors prepared the TCRbeta library with unique molecular identifiers. TCRdb recomputed calls from the PCR reads with MiXCR, one row per CDR3 protein. The table includes 300,000 to 400,000 distinct CDR3 sequences, less than 15% detected once. V gave up 4 bases and J gave up 6 bases; unmatched junction bases: 7. The germline V gene has CDR1 LGHNA and CDR2 YNFKEQ. The CDR3 covers 15 residues. The sample was PBMCs, taken from the stem cell graft. This TCR was recovered from a human donor who donated a stem cell graft to a child with Fanconi anemia. V and J are TRBV4-2 and TRBJ2-2, with 8 positions matching TRBD1. The CDR3 sequence: CASSPTGGYAGELFF. The CDR3 nucleotides read TGTGCCAGCAGCCCAACAGGGGGGTACGCCGGGGAGCTGTTTTTT.